This T cell receptor (beta chain) was retrieved from a study of blood T cell repertoires in COVID-19. Overall study context: Samples came from the United States, Italy and Spain, spanning acute and convalescent COVID-19. PBMCs, B-cell-depleted T cells, or T cells provided the cDNA or gDNA that made up the material.

With 4 bases clipped from V and 2 bases from J, the junction kept 8 bases outside the gene matches. Germline CDR1 reads SGHTA; CDR2 reads FQGNSA. This CDR3 has 16 residues. In the source study's methods: Estimates of nucleated cell counts were drawn from the amplification of reference gene primers. The protocol was immunoSEQ multiplex PCR, while the TCRdb copy is restricted to in-frame clones and leaves out a portion. That table supplies the V and J calls and clone size; D and trimming were determined from the DNA. Here the sample spans fewer than 110,000 clones, 91% being singletons. This clone was observed once.

The specimen was peripheral blood. This TCR was recovered from a man aged 45 to 65 with acute or convalescent COVID-19. The V call is TRBV7-2, the J call TRBJ2-3; 8 bases agree with TRBD2. CDR3 nucleotides: TGTGCCAGCAGCTCTCGACTGCGGGAGGTCACAGATACGCAGTATTTT. Its protein is CASSSRLREVTDTQYF.